One T cell receptor beta chain is described in this entry. Its specificity is not known. The record originates from a study of Ad26.COV2.S vaccination and SARS-CoV-2 variants. Study observations and caveats: People who got the vaccine or the placebo had similar non-spike TCR breadth.

The method was immunoSEQ multiplex PCR; TCRdb's version includes in-frame clones alone and lacks a portion of them. In the table there are 400,000 to 500,000 clones, over 75% of which are singletons. Documented treatment: roughly 18 received Ad26.COV2.S at low or high dose, single or two shots; roughly 5 received placebo; per-sample allocation not given. Following the first vaccine or placebo injection, samples were taken on day 63. The CDR3 contains 11 residues. The germline gives CDR1 SNHLY, CDR2 FYNNEI. Trimming cost V 5 bases and J 7 bases, with 9 bases left between them. The chain is built from TRBV2 and TRBJ2-7; D is unclear. Here the sequenced sample was peripheral blood, taken in a trial of Ad26.COV2.S vaccine versus placebo. This receptor was obtained from a person between 18 and 65 years old who received the Ad26.COV2.S COVID-19 vaccine or a placebo. CDR3 in DNA: TGTGCCAGCAGTCTAGGTTTGGAGCAGTACTTC. Translated: CASSLGLEQYF.